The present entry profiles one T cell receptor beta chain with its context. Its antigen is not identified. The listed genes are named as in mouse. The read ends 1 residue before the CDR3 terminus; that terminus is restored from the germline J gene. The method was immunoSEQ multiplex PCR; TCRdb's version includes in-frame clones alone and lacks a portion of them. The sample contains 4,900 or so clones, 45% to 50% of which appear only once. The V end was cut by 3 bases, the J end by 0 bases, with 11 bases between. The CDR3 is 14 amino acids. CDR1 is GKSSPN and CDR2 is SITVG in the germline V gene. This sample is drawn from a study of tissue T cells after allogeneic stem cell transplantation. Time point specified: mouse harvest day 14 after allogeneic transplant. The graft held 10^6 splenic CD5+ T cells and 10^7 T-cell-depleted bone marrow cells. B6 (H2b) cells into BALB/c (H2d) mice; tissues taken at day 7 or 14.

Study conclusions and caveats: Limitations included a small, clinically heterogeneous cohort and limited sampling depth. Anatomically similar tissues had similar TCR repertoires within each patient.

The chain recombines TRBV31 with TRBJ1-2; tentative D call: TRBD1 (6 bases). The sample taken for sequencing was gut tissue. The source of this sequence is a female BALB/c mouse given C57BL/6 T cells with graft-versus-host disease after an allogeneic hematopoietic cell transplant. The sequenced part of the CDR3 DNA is TGTGCCTGGAGCCTGGGACAAGCAAACTCCGACTACACC. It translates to CAWSLGQANSDYT. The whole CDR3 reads CAWSLGQANSDYTF.